The entry below describes one T cell receptor beta chain. Its antigen is unidentified. The collection from each donor was one heparinised blood draw averaging about 110 mL. The V gene end was trimmed by 2 bases and the J gene end by 15 bases; junction bases not matched to a gene: 13. There are 16 residues in the CDR3. Germline CDR1 is MDHEN and CDR2 is SYDVKM. The investigators reverse transcribed all of the isolated RNA, so they sequenced expressed TCRB transcripts. Method: immunoSEQ multiplex PCR; TCRdb's copy keeps in-frame clones and lacks some. The data show 680,000 or so clones, roughly 15% seen once. This entry is derived from a study of beta chain features in type 1 diabetes. Study-level results: Moderate yet significant TCRB CDR3 shortening was seen in Type 1 diabetes patients in all four CD4+ subsets.

The source material was naive CD4+ T cells from blood. The origin of this receptor is a man aged 18 to 30 in good health. The J gene is TRBJ2-1, the V gene TRBV28, with TRBD2 identical over 13 bases. In DNA, the CDR3 is TGTGCCAGCAGTTTACGAGGACTAGCGGGGGATTCGGCCCCGTTCTTC. Amino acids: CASSLRGLAGDSAPFF.